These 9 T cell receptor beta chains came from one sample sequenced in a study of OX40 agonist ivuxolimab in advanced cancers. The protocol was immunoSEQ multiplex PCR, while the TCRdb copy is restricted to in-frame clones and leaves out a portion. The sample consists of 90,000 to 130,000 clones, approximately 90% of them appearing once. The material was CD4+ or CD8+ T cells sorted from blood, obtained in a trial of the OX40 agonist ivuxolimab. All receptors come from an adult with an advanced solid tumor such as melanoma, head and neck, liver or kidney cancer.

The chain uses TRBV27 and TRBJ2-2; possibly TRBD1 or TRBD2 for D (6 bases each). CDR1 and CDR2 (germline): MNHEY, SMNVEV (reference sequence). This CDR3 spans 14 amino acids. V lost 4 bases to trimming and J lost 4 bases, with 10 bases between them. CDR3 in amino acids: CASSWGAGTGELFF. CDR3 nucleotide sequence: TGTGCCAGCAGTTGGGGGGCGGGCACCGGGGAGCTGTTTTTT.

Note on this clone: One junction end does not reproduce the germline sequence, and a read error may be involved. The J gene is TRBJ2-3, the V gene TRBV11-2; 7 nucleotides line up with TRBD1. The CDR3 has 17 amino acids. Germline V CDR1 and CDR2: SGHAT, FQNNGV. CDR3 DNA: TGTGCCAGCGGCTTTCGGGCAGGGGGAGTGGGCACAGATACGCAGTATTTT. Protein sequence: CASGFRAGGVGTDTQYF.

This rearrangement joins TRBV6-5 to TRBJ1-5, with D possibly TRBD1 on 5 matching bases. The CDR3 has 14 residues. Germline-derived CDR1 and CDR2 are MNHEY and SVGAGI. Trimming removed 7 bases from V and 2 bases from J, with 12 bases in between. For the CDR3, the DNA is TGTGCCAGCAACCCCGACAGCCGCAATCAGCCCCAGCATTTT. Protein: CASNPDSRNQPQHF.

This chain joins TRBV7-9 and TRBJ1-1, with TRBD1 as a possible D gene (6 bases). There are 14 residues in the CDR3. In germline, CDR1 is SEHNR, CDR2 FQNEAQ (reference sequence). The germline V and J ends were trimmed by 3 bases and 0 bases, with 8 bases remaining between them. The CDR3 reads CASSFGQMNTEAFF. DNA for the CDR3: TGTGCCAGCAGCTTCGGACAGATGAACACTGAAGCTTTCTTT.

DNA for the CDR3: TGTGCCAGCAGCACCGATGGGCGGACTAATGAAAAACTGTTTTTT. Translated: CASSTDGRTNEKLFF. The chain employs TRBV7-8 and TRBJ1-4; D is uncertain. Looked up from germline, CDR1 is SGHVS and CDR2 is FQNEAQ. This CDR3 is 15 amino acids long. The V and J ends lost 5 bases and 2 bases respectively, with 12 bases between them.

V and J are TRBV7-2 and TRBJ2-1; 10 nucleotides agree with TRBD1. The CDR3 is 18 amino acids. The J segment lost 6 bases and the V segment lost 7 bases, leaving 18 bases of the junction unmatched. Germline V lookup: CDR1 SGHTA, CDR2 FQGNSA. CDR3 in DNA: TGTGCCAGCAAAGACGGGACAGGGGATCACCCTAGGTTCAATGAGCAGTTCTTC. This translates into CASKDGTGDHPRFNEQFF.

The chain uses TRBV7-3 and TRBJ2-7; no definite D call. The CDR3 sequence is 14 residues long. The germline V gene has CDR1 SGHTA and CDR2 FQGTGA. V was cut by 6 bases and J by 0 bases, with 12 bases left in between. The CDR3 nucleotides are TGTGCCAGCAGGAAGAACAGTGACTCCTACGAGCAGTACTTC. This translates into CASRKNSDSYEQYF. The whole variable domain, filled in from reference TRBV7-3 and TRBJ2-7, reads GAGVSQTPSNKVTEKGKYVELRCDPISGHTALYWYRQSLGQGPEFLIYFQGTGAADDSGLPNDRFFAVRPEGSVSTLKIQRTERGDSAVYLCASRKNSDSYEQYFGPGTRLTVT.

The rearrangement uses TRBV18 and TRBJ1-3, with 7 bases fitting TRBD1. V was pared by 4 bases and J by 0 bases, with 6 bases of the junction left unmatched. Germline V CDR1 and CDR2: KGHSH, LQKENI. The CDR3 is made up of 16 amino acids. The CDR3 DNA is TGTGCCAGCTCACGCGCGACAGGGTACTCTGGAAACACCATATATTTT. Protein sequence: CASSRATGYSGNTIYF. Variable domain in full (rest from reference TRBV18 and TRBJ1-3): NAGVMQNPRHLVRRRGQEARLRCSPMKGHSHVYWYRQLPEEGLKFMVYLQKENIIDESGMPKERFSAEFPKEGPSILRIQQVVRGDSAAYFCASSRATGYSGNTIYFGEGSWLTVV.

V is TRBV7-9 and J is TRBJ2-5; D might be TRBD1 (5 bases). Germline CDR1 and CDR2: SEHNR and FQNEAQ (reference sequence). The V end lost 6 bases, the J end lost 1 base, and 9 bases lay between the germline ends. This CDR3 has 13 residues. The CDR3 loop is CASRPDTQETQYF. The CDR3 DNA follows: TGTGCCAGCAGACCGGACACCCAAGAGACCCAGTACTTC.